The clone carrying this T cell receptor (beta chain) has only a few counts. These data belong to a study of control samples from healthy donors and cancer patients. Germline-derived CDR1 and CDR2 are MNHEY and SVGEGT. V lost 3 bases and J 2 bases, leaving 13 bases between the germline ends. The CDR3 length is 15 residues. TCRdb's table, derived via immunoSEQ multiplex PCR, lists solely in-frame clones and lacks some. The data hold about 160,000 clones, with approximately 93% observed a single time. This chain links TRBV6-2 or TRBV6-3 with TRBJ1-1; D unresolved. The sequence came from a middle-aged woman in good health. The sample was blood. The DNA of the CDR3 is TGTGCCAGCAGTTATCCACACAACACAAACACTGAAGCTTTCTTT. The encoded protein is CASSYPHNTNTEAFF.